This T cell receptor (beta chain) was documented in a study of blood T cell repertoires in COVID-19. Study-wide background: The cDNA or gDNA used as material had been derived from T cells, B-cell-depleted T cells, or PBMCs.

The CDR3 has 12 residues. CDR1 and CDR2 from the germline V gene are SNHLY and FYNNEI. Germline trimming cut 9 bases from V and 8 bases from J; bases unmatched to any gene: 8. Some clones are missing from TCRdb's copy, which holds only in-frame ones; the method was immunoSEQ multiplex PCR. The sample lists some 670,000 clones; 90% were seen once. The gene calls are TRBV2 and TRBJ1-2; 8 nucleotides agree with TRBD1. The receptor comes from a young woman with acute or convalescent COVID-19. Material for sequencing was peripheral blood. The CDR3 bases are TGTGCCAGGGAGGACAGGGTAGAGGGCTACACCTTC. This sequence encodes CAREDRVEGYTF.